This TCR beta chain was sequenced during a study of T cell responses to AZD1222 COVID-19 vaccine. In the study overall: Samples with a second dose at about 4 or about 12 weeks were pooled together.

Trimming took 6 bases from V and 8 from J, leaving 16 bases between them. The CDR3 is made up of 13 amino acids. The germline V gene encodes CDR1 SGHTA and CDR2 FQGNSA. As for this clone: The antigen is undetermined.

Repertoires were generated with immunoSEQ multiplex PCR, while TCRdb's copy carries only in-frame clones and drops some. Of about 110,000 clones in the sample, 91% were seen once. Study results and caveats: CD4 TCRs linked to vaccination spanned spike, dominating at 160-218 and 743-854.

The chain employs TRBV7-2 and TRBJ1-2, with no clear D. Material: peripheral blood, obtained on day 0 of AZD1222 vaccination. The sequence was collected from an adult in good health. DNA of the CDR3: TGTGCCAGCAGATCCGAATGGGTGGGGGGCTACACCTTC. This sequence encodes CASRSEWVGGYTF.